These 17 T cell receptor beta chains were sequenced from one sample in a study of blood T cell repertoires in COVID-19. Assay used: immunoSEQ multiplex PCR; TCRdb lists only in-frame clones, some missing. The sample lists roughly 250,000 clones, 80% to 90% occurring once. Sample: PBMCs or T cells enriched from blood (not recorded which). Receptors originate from a woman in her twenties or thirties with acute COVID-19.

The V and J genes are TRBV5-1 and TRBJ1-4; D remains unclear. V was trimmed by 0 bases and J by 8 bases, leaving 8 bases between them. The CDR3 runs to 13 residues. Germline loops: CDR1 SGHRS, CDR2 YFSETQ. The CDR3 sequence: CASSLGGGEKLFF. CDR3 coding DNA: TGCGCCAGCAGCTTGGGTGGTGGCGAAAAACTGTTTTTT.

The rearrangement joins TRBV6-5 to TRBJ2-3, with TRBD1 identical over 7 bases. This CDR3 has 13 amino acids. V lost 10 bases to trimming and J lost 4 bases; unmatched junction nucleotides: 8. Looked up from germline, CDR1 is MNHEY and CDR2 is SVGAGI. The CDR3 DNA reads TGTGCCAACAGACGACAGGGCGCAGATACGCAGTATTTT. This gives the protein CANRRQGADTQYF.

The V call is TRBV3-1 (or the pseudogene TRBV3-2), the J call TRBJ2-1, with D maybe TRBD1 (6 bases). V lost 10 bases and J 6 bases, leaving 16 bases between the germline ends. Germline CDR1 is LGHDT and CDR2 is YNNKEL (reference sequence). This CDR3 spans 13 amino acids. This CDR3 is CATPPGVSNEQFF. Written as DNA, the CDR3 is TGTGCCACCCCTCCAGGGGTGAGCAATGAGCAGTTCTTC.

The rearrangement uses TRBV7-8 and TRBJ1-1, with D perhaps matching TRBD1 (5 bases). The CDR3 sequence is 17 residues long. Germline CDR1 is SGHVS and CDR2 is FQNEAQ. The ends were cut back, 4 bases at V and 0 bases at J, with 18 bases in the middle. CDR3 DNA sequence: TGTGCCAGCAGCTCATTTCTCTCGACAGCCTTGAACACTGAAGCTTTCTTT. Translation: CASSSFLSTALNTEAFF. Complete variable domain (other parts from reference TRBV7-8 and TRBJ1-1): GAGVSQSPRYKVAKRGQDVALRCDPISGHVSLFWYQQALGQGPEFLTYFQNEAQLDKSGLPSDRFFAERPEGSVSTLKIQRTQQEDSAVYLCASSSFLSTALNTEAFFGQGTRLTVV.

The chain joins TRBV25-1 to TRBJ1-4; TRBD1 is a possible D gene (5 bases). The CDR3 extends over 14 amino acids. Trimming stripped 5 bases from V and 1 base from J, with 8 bases between. Germline V gene sequence: CDR1 MGHDK, CDR2 SYGVNS. The CDR3 DNA follows: TGTGCCAGCAGTCAGGGTTTAACTAATGAAAAACTGTTTTTT. This codes for CASSQGLTNEKLFF.

This chain joins TRBV7-9 and TRBJ2-1; TRBD2 matches at 8 bases. The CDR3 covers 13 residues. V lost 1 base to trimming and J lost 12 bases; unmatched junction nucleotides: 5. CDR1 SEHNR and CDR2 FQNEAQ come from the germline V gene (reference sequence). CDR3 residues: CASSLGLAGPQFF. The CDR3 nucleotides are TGTGCCAGCAGCTTAGGTTTAGCGGGGCCGCAGTTCTTC.

This clone was seen a handful of times. The rearrangement links TRBV18 to TRBJ2-1; possibly TRBD2 for D (5 bases). Trimming pared 6 bases from V and 6 bases from J, leaving 21 bases between. The CDR3 length is 16 residues. CDR1 KGHSH and CDR2 LQKENI come from the germline V gene. DNA of the CDR3: TGTGCCAGCTCGCCGGAAACGGGGAGCGCCAGCAATGAGCAGTTCTTC. Its translation: CASSPETGSASNEQFF.

The chain combines TRBV6-2 or TRBV6-3 with TRBJ1-1, with TRBD1 as a possible D gene (6 bases). The CDR3 consists of 17 residues. CDR1 is MNHEY and CDR2 is SVGEGT in the germline V gene. V was trimmed by 4 bases and J by 2 bases, leaving 20 bases between them. The CDR3 is CASSLSVWVGGNTEAFF. The CDR3 DNA reads as TGTGCCAGCAGTTTATCGGTCTGGGTAGGGGGAAACACTGAAGCTTTCTTT.

This clone was seen once. V usage is TRBV3-1 (or the pseudogene TRBV3-2) and J usage is TRBJ2-5, with 7 bases aligning to TRBD2. The CDR3 extends over 15 amino acids. Germline assignment: CDR1 LGHDT and CDR2 YNNKEL (reference sequence). With V trimmed by 1 base and J by 2 bases, 4 bases remained unmatched. CDR3 loop: CASSQGRGYQETQYF. The CDR3 region has the DNA TGTGCCAGCAGCCAAGGGCGGGGGTATCAAGAGACCCAGTACTTC.

The V call is TRBV20-1, the J call TRBJ1-5; TRBD1 might be the D (5 bases). This CDR3 is 14 amino acids long. Germline CDR1 DFQATT, CDR2 SNEGSKA (reference sequence). V lost 3 bases, J lost 2 bases, and 11 bases lay in between. The CDR3 nucleotides read TGCAGTGCTAGTACGAGCAGGGGCAATCAGCCCCAGCATTTT. It specifies CSASTSRGNQPQHF.

V gene TRBV4-1 combines with J gene TRBJ1-4; 9 bases are a match to TRBD1. The V segment lost 4 bases and the J segment 8 bases; nucleotides outside the gene matches: 8. The CDR3 loop spans 15 amino acids. Germline V gene data show CDR1 as MGHRA and CDR2 as YSYEKL. Here the CDR3 reads CASSREQGAIEKLFF. DNA for the CDR3: TGCGCCAGCAGCCGAGAACAGGGGGCTATCGAAAAACTGTTTTTT.

The chain links TRBV9 to TRBJ2-2, with 7 bases fitting TRBD1. The CDR3 is 15 residues long. With 3 bases clipped from V and 6 bases from J, the junction kept 8 bases outside the gene matches. CDR1 is SGDLS, CDR2 YYNGEE, per germline. In DNA form, the CDR3 reads TGTGCCAGCAGCGCTGGGACAGCGAGAGCCGGGGAGCTGTTTTTT. As protein: CASSAGTARAGELFF.

The chain employs TRBV7-6 and TRBJ2-1; 7 bases line up with TRBD1. The germline V gene has CDR1 SGHVS and CDR2 FNYEAQ. V lost 8 bases and J lost 9; bases outside the gene matches: 10. The CDR3 extends over 13 amino acids. The CDR3 region is CASVRTGWGEQFF. Here the CDR3 DNA reads TGTGCCAGCGTAAGGACAGGATGGGGTGAGCAGTTCTTC.

V is TRBV11-2 and J is TRBJ1-1; D possibly corresponds to TRBD1 (5 bases). The CDR3 contains 15 residues. The V end lost 0 bases, the J end lost 5 bases, and 13 bases lay between the germline ends. From germline, CDR1 is SGHAT and CDR2 FQNNGV. CDR3 DNA sequence: TGTGCCAGCAGCTTAGAGACAGCCGGGAGGACTGAAGCTTTCTTT. It encodes CASSLETAGRTEAFF.

V is TRBV4-1 and J is TRBJ1-5; 7 bases are shared with TRBD1. There are 18 residues in the CDR3. The V segment lost 5 bases and the J segment 0 bases; nucleotides outside the gene matches: 13. CDR1 MGHRA and CDR2 YSYEKL come from the germline V gene. The CDR3 here is CASSSSPQGVYSNQPQHF. DNA of the CDR3: TGCGCCAGCAGCTCGTCTCCCCAGGGGGTCTATAGCAATCAGCCCCAGCATTTT.

The V and J genes are TRBV30 and TRBJ1-3; 7 bases line up with TRBD1. The CDR3 is 15 amino acids. The V and J ends lost 3 bases and 0 bases, in that order; junction bases with no gene match: 5. Germline V lookup: CDR1 GTSNPN, CDR2 SVGIG (reference sequence). The CDR3 reads CAWRGTAYSGNTIYF. The DNA of the CDR3 is TGTGCCTGGAGAGGGACAGCCTACTCTGGAAACACCATATATTTT.

The chain uses TRBV6-4 and TRBJ2-5, with a weak D call TRBD1 (5 bases). The germline V gene encodes CDR1 MRHNA and CDR2 SNTAGT. The CDR3 spans 13 residues. Deletions cut 5 bases from V and 4 bases from J, with 11 bases between. The CDR3 is CASSSAQGETQYF. CDR3 DNA sequence: TGTGCCAGCAGTTCGGCCCAGGGAGAGACCCAGTACTTC.